The 24 T cell receptor beta chains presented below share a single source sample, sequenced in a study of blood T cell repertoires in COVID-19. The method was immunoSEQ multiplex PCR; TCRdb's version includes in-frame clones alone and lacks a portion of them. Of about 86,000 clones in the sample, over 80% were seen once. Sequences were obtained from peripheral blood. These receptors were obtained from a woman aged 80 or over with active or convalescent COVID-19.

The J gene is TRBJ1-5, the V gene TRBV6-1, with 9 nucleotides matching TRBD1. V lost 1 base, J lost 0 bases, and 7 bases stayed unmatched. Germline CDR1 and CDR2: MNHNS and SASEGT. CDR3 length equals 18 residues. The CDR3 nucleotides read TGTGCCAGCAGTGAAGTAGGGACAGGGCGATATAGCAATCAGCCCCAGCATTTT. It specifies CASSEVGTGRYSNQPQHF.

The chain has TRBV13 and TRBJ2-7, with 9 positions matching TRBD2. Trimming removed 5 bases from V and 9 bases from J; junction bases left unmatched: 14. This CDR3 is built from 15 residues. Looked up from germline, CDR1 is PRHDT and CDR2 is FYEKMQ (reference sequence). This CDR3 reads CASSRLSGGTLSQYF. The CDR3, as DNA: TGTGCCAGCAGCCGCCTTAGCGGGGGAACCCTCTCGCAGTACTTC.

The chain combines TRBV19 with TRBJ2-5; 11 nucleotides line up with TRBD2. Unmatched junction bases numbered 11, after V lost 1 base and J lost 7 bases. Germline CDR1 and CDR2: LNHDA and SQIVND (reference sequence). The CDR3 has 17 residues. CDR3: CASSIARVAGGAATQYF. The CDR3 bases are TGTGCCAGTAGTATAGCAAGGGTAGCGGGAGGGGCAGCGACCCAGTACTTC.

The chain links TRBV5-4 to TRBJ2-7; 12 positions agree with TRBD1. The CDR3 spans 14 residues. CDR1 and CDR2 from the germline V gene are SGHNT and YYREEE (reference sequence). V dropped 4 bases and J dropped 4; count of bases not matched to a gene: 3. The CDR3 nucleotides read TGTGCCAGCAGCACGGGACAGGGGGCATACGAGCAGTACTTC. Its protein product is CASSTGQGAYEQYF.

This clone was observed a single time. J is TRBJ2-1 and V is TRBV7-3; 9 bases are shared with TRBD2. CDR1 and CDR2 from the germline V gene are SGHTA and FQGTGA. This CDR3 contains 15 residues. The ends lost 5 bases at V and 4 bases at J; junction bases unmatched: 6. The CDR3 nucleotides are TGTGCCAGCAGCGCGACTAGCGGACCATACAATGAGCAGTTCTTC. It codes for CASSATSGPYNEQFF.

This clone was seen more than once but under ten times. This chain connects TRBV7-2 to TRBJ2-5; 11 bases agree with TRBD2. This CDR3 is 14 amino acids long. Unmatched junction bases numbered 2, after V lost 3 bases and J lost 5 bases. Germline lookup yields CDR1 SGHTA and CDR2 FQGNSA. The CDR3 spells CASSFRLAGETQYF. The CDR3 DNA sequence: TGTGCCAGCAGCTTTCGACTAGCGGGGGAGACCCAGTACTTC.

The rearrangement joins TRBV5-1 to TRBJ2-5; 12 positions agree with TRBD2. This CDR3 is built from 15 residues. Germline V CDR1 and CDR2: SGHRS, YFSETQ. V trimming: 4 bases; J trimming: 5 bases; junction bases outside the gene matches: 6. The CDR3 here is CASSPRLAGVETQYF. CDR3 nucleotides: TGCGCCAGCAGCCCGAGACTAGCGGGGGTGGAGACCCAGTACTTC. Using reference TRBV5-1 and TRBJ2-5 for the parts outside the CDR3, the full variable domain is KAGVTQTPRYLIKTRGQQVTLSCSPISGHRSVSWYQQTPGQGLQFLFEYFSETQRNKGNFPGRFSGRQFSNSRSEMNVSTLELGDSALYLCASSPRLAGVETQYFGPGTRLLVL.

The gene calls are TRBV5-4 and TRBJ1-1; perhaps TRBD1 as D (6 bases). The germline V and J ends were trimmed by 0 bases and 5 bases, with 8 bases remaining between them. Germline lookup yields CDR1 SGHNT and CDR2 YYREEE (reference sequence). The CDR3 spans 13 residues. The chain's CDR3 is CASSLDRETEAFF. The CDR3 nucleotides read TGTGCCAGCAGCTTGGACAGGGAAACTGAAGCTTTCTTT.

The chain carries TRBV4-1 and TRBJ2-7, with 9 bases aligning to TRBD2. The CDR3 is 16 amino acids. V dropped 1 base and J dropped 3; count of bases not matched to a gene: 7. Germline loops: CDR1 MGHRA, CDR2 YSYEKL. In DNA, the CDR3 is TGCGCCAGCAGCCAAGCGTCTAGCGGGACGAGCTACGAGCAGTACTTC. Translation: CASSQASSGTSYEQYF.

The chain couples TRBV28 to TRBJ2-2, with 11 nucleotides matching TRBD1. CDR1 and CDR2 (germline): MDHEN, SYDVKM. The CDR3 is 16 residues long. Trimming removed 6 bases from V and 4 bases from J; junction bases left unmatched: 7. The chain's CDR3 is CASRRWTGGGTGELFF. The CDR3 nucleotides read TGTGCCAGCAGACGCTGGACAGGGGGCGGCACCGGGGAGCTGTTTTTT.

CDR3 loop: CASSWGSGRGTGELFF. In nucleotides, the CDR3 is TGTGCCAGCAGTTGGGGTAGCGGGAGAGGGACCGGGGAGCTGTTTTTT. The V and J genes are TRBV6-5 and TRBJ2-2; TRBD2 aligns across 9 bases. Looked up from germline, CDR1 is MNHEY and CDR2 is SVGAGI. The CDR3 sequence is 16 residues long. The ends lost 4 bases at V and 5 bases at J; junction bases unmatched: 8.

The chain is built from TRBV5-1 and TRBJ2-1, with 11 nucleotides matching TRBD1. CDR3 length equals 16 residues. In germline, CDR1 is SGHRS, CDR2 YFSETQ. The V gene end was trimmed by 3 bases and the J gene end by 4 bases; junction bases not matched to a gene: 6. This CDR3 is CASSWTGGLQYNEQFF. The CDR3 DNA follows: TGCGCCAGCAGCTGGACAGGGGGCCTGCAATACAATGAGCAGTTCTTC.

This clone was counted a single time. The chain is built from TRBV12-3 or TRBV12-4 and TRBJ2-7, with 9 nucleotides matching TRBD1. Trimming removed 6 bases from V and 3 bases from J; junction bases left unmatched: 3. This CDR3 has 13 amino acids. CDR3 region: CASRRQGDYEQYF. For the CDR3, the DNA is TGTGCCAGCAGGCGACAGGGGGACTACGAGCAGTACTTC.

J is TRBJ2-7 and V is TRBV28, with 9 bases aligning to TRBD2. Germline CDR1 and CDR2: MDHEN and SYDVKM. The CDR3 spans 15 residues. V gave up 2 bases and J gave up 4 bases; unmatched junction bases: 6. The DNA for the CDR3 is TGTGCCAGCAGTTTAGCGTTAGCGGGAGCGTACGAGCAGTACTTC. This encodes CASSLALAGAYEQYF.

This clone was observed a few times. The chain carries TRBV5-1 and TRBJ1-2; tentatively, D is TRBD1 (6 bases). Germline assignment: CDR1 SGHRS and CDR2 YFSETQ. Trimming stripped 4 bases from V and 4 bases from J, with 17 bases between. The CDR3 has 15 residues. CDR3 residues: CASSTGDTSGYGYTF. The CDR3 DNA reads as TGCGCCAGCAGCACCGGGGACACATCGGGCTATGGCTACACCTTC.

Only one count was recorded for this clone. The chain has TRBV6-1 and TRBJ2-2; 9 bases line up with TRBD1. This CDR3 has 16 residues. Germline V lookup: CDR1 MNHNS, CDR2 SASEGT. The V gene end was trimmed by 2 bases and the J gene end by 4 bases; junction bases not matched to a gene: 5. CDR3 region: CASSETGTGTTGELFF. As DNA, the CDR3 is TGTGCCAGCAGTGAAACGGGGACAGGGACCACCGGGGAGCTGTTTTTT.

The CDR3 region is CASSRVLDRVNIQYF. For the CDR3, the DNA is TGTGCCAGCAGCCGCGTTTTGGACAGGGTAAACATTCAGTACTTC. The chain links TRBV28 to TRBJ2-4, with 8 bases that match TRBD1. J gave up 6 bases and V 6 bases, and 10 bases lay outside the gene matches. The CDR3 runs to 15 residues. Germline CDR1 MDHEN, CDR2 SYDVKM.

This clone was counted once. The chain links TRBV20-1 to TRBJ1-2; no reliable D call. Germline V gene lookup returns CDR1 DFQATT and CDR2 SNEGSKA (reference sequence). The CDR3 runs 11 residues. V gave up 6 bases and J gave up 8 bases, with 13 bases separating them. The CDR3 is CSARQGGGYTF. As DNA, the CDR3 is TGCAGTGCGAGACAAGGAGGGGGCTACACCTTC.

The chain has TRBV19 and TRBJ2-2, with TRBD2 matching 11 bases. Trimming cost V 5 bases and J 4 bases; bases outside gene matches: 9. The CDR3 is made up of 17 amino acids. Germline V gives CDR1 LNHDA, CDR2 SQIVND (reference sequence). The CDR3 DNA is TGTGCCAGTAGTCTCTCCCGACTAGCGGGATCCACCGGGGAGCTGTTTTTT. Translating it yields CASSLSRLAGSTGELFF.

This clone was observed a single time. The gene calls are TRBV24-1 and TRBJ2-2; tentatively, D is TRBD1 (6 bases). CDR1 is KGHDR and CDR2 is SFDVKD in the germline V gene. The length of the CDR3 is 14 residues. Trimming removed 9 bases at V and 3 bases at J, with 13 bases between. CDR3 loop: CATSGVADTGELFF. The CDR3 nucleotides are TGTGCCACCTCAGGGGTGGCGGACACCGGGGAGCTGTTTTTT.

This sequence joins TRBV6-4 and TRBJ2-1; 8 bases fit TRBD2. CDR3 length equals 14 residues. Trimming took 6 bases from V and 5 from J; bases not matched to a gene: 6. Per germline, CDR1 MRHNA and CDR2 SNTAGT. Here the CDR3 reads CASSQLADNNEQFF. CDR3 nucleotides: TGTGCCAGCAGCCAACTAGCGGATAACAATGAGCAGTTCTTC.

J is TRBJ1-3 and V is TRBV5-4; TRBD1 is a possible D gene (5 bases). V was trimmed by 4 bases and J by 0 bases, leaving 8 bases between them. Germline CDR1 reads SGHNT; CDR2 reads YYREEE (reference sequence). The CDR3 has 14 amino acids. Here the CDR3 DNA reads TGTGCCAGCAGCCCGGGGGACTCTGGAAACACCATATATTTT. This encodes CASSPGDSGNTIYF.

V is TRBV27 and J is TRBJ2-2; D is undetermined. The CDR3 length is 11 residues. V gave up 8 bases and J gave up 8 bases, with 9 bases separating them. Per the germline V gene, CDR1 is MNHEY and CDR2 is SMNVEV (reference sequence). The CDR3 region is CASGPWGELFF. Here the CDR3 DNA reads TGTGCCAGCGGCCCCTGGGGGGAGCTGTTTTTT.

The V gene is TRBV19, the J gene TRBJ2-7; TRBD2 aligns across 9 bases. The CDR3 contains 16 residues. Germline trimming cut 4 bases from V and 0 bases from J; bases unmatched to any gene: 7. Germline V gene data show CDR1 as LNHDA and CDR2 as SQIVND (reference sequence). For the CDR3, the DNA is TGTGCCAGTAGTAACCCTCCGCGGGAGGGCTCCTACGAGCAGTACTTC. This encodes CASSNPPREGSYEQYF.